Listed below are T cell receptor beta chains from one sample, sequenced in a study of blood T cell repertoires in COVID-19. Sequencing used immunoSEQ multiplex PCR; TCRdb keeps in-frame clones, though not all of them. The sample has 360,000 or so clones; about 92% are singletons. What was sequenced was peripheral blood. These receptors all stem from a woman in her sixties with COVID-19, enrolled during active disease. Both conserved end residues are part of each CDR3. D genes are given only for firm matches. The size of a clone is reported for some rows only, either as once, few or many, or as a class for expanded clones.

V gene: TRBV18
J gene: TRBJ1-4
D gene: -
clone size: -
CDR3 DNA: TGTGCCAGCTCACAAATAGGGGGTATGAATGAAAAACTGTTTTTT
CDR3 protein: CASSQIGGMNEKLFF

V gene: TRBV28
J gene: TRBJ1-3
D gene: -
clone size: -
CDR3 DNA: TGTGCCAGCAGTTTAGGGCAGAGCTCTGGAAACACCATATATTTT
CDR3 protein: CASSLGQSSGNTIYF

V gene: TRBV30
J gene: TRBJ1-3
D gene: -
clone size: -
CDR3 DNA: TGTGCCTGGAGCCAAGGAAACACCATATATTTT
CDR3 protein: CAWSQGNTIYF

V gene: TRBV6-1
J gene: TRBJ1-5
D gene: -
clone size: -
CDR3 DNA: TGTGCCAGCAGTGAGGCCCTACAGGGACGAGGCCAGCCCCAGCATTTT
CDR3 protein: CASSEALQGRGQPQHF

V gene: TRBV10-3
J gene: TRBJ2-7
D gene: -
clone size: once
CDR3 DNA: TGTGCCATCAGTGTTTTAGGGGTCGAGCAGTACTTC
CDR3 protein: CAISVLGVEQYF

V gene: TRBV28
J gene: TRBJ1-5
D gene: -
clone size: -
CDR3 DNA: TGTGCCAGCAGTCCCCTTTGGGAGGGCAGGGATAGGGATCAGCCCCAGCATTTT
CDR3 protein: CASSPLWEGRDRDQPQHF

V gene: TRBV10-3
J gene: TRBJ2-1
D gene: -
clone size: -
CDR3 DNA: TGTGCCATCAGTGAGAAATACGGCAATGAGCAGTTCTTC
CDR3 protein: CAISEKYGNEQFF

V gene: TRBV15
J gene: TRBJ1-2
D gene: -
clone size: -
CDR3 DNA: TGTGCCACCAGCAGAGATAGGAGTAACATCTATGGCTACACCTTC
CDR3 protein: CATSRDRSNIYGYTF

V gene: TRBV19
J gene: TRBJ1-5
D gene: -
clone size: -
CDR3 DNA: TGTGCCAGTAGTATAGGAGGACAGTTCGCTCTGACGAATCAGCCCCAGCATTTT
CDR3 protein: CASSIGGQFALTNQPQHF

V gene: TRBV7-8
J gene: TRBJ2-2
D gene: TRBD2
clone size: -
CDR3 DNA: TGTGCCAGCAGCCGGAGCGGGGGGGCAAACACCGGGGAGCTGTTTTTT
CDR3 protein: CASSRSGGANTGELFF

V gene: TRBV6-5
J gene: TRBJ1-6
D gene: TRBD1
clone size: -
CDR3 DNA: TGTGCCAGCAGTTACTCGGACAGGGGGGATTCACCCCTCCACTTT
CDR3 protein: CASSYSDRGDSPLHF

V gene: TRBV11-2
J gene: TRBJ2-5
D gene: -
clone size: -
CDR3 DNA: TGTGCCAGCAGCTTCGGGGAGACCCAGTACTTC
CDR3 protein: CASSFGETQYF

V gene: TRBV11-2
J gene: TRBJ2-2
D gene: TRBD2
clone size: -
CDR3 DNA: TGTGCCAGCAGACACAACGGACTAGCGGGGGCCGTCACCGGGGAGCTGTTTTTT
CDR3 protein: CASRHNGLAGAVTGELFF

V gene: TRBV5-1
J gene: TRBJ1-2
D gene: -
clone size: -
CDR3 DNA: TGCGCCAGCAGCTTCGAAAGCGCGGACAGCGCTAACTATGGCTACACCTTC
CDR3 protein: CASSFESADSANYGYTF

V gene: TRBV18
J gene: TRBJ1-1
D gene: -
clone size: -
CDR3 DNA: TGTGCCAGCTCACCGTCAGGGACTTCTAACACTGAAGCTTTCTTT
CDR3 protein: CASSPSGTSNTEAFF

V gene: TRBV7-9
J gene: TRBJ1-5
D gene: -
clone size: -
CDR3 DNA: TGTGCCAGCAGCCCCGGGGATCAGCCCCAGCATTTT
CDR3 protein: CASSPGDQPQHF

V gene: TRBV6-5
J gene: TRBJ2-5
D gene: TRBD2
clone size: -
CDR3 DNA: TGTGCCAGCGTCCGGTTAGCGGGGGTCCAAGAGACCCAGTACTTC
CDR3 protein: CASVRLAGVQETQYF

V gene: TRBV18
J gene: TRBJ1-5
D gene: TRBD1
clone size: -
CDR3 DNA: TGTGCCAGCTCACCTTCAGGGACAGGAGGTTATAGCAATCAGCCCCAGCATTTT
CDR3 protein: CASSPSGTGGYSNQPQHF

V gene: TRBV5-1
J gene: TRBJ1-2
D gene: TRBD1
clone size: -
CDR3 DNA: TGCGCCAGCAGCTTGGCCGCGGGACAGCCCTATGGCTACACCTTC
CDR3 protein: CASSLAAGQPYGYTF

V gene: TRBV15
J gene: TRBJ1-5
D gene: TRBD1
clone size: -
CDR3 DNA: TGTGCCACCAGCAGAGGGACAGGGGGCAGGCAGCCCCAGCATTTT
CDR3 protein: CATSRGTGGRQPQHF

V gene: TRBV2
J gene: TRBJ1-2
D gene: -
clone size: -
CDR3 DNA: TGTGCCAGCAGTGCAGGGGCCTATGGCTACACCTTC
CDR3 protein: CASSAGAYGYTF

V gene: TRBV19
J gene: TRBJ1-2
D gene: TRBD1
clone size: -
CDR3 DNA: TGTGCCAGTAGTATGGCGGACAGGGGGGAGCGTGGCTACACCTTC
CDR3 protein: CASSMADRGERGYTF

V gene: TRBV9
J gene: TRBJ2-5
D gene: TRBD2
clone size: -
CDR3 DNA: TGTGCCAGCAGCGTAGTGGGGGGGACTAGCCCCCAGTACTTC
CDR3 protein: CASSVVGGTSPQYF